This T cell receptor (beta chain) originates from a study of CD8 T cells in Susac syndrome. The authors reverse transcribed roughly 0.5 to 1 ug RNA with random hexamers. One entry per CDR3 protein results from TCRdb running MiXCR on the immunoSEQ multiplex PCR reads. This sample yields some 99,000 distinct CDR3 sequences, of which about 96% are seen a single time; roughly 0.096% belongs to the top ten. The length of the CDR3 is 13 residues. Looked up from germline, CDR1 is GTSNPN and CDR2 is SVGIG (reference sequence). Trimming took off 4 bases at V and 1 base at J, with 7 bases between the two ends. Sequencing of TCR beta drew on CD8+ and CD4+ T cells from blood.

Sequencing was performed on CD4+ T cells from PBMCs. This sequence was found in a human donor in good health. The chain couples TRBV30 to TRBJ2-2, with TRBD1 as a possible D gene (5 bases). The CDR3 bases are TGTGCCTGGAATAGGGGGAACACCGGGGAGCTGTTTTTT. Protein product: CAWNRGNTGELFF.